One sample yielded the 21 T cell receptor beta chains listed below, sequenced in a study of response to subunit inactivated influenza vaccine. From the RT-PCR reads, TCRdb called clonotypes with MiXCR, one entry per CDR3 protein. This sample has approximately 200,000 distinct CDR3 sequences; under 15% occur once, and the top ten carry 20% to 30%. The input for sequencing was CD8+ T cells sorted from PBMCs, taken around 5 days after vaccination. These receptors came from a man in his fifties who received an inactivated influenza vaccine.

This chain connects TRBV7-6 to TRBJ2-7; the D gene is possibly TRBD1 (5 bases). Germline CDR1 and CDR2: SGHVS and FNYEAQ. Trimming took off 5 bases at V and 2 bases at J, with 13 bases between the two ends. This CDR3 has 14 amino acids. The CDR3 sequence: CASSHYRQPYEQYF. DNA for the CDR3: TGTGCCAGCAGCCACTACAGGCAACCCTACGAGCAGTACTTC. The full variable domain, with the rest looked up from reference TRBV7-6 and TRBJ2-7, is GAGVSQSPRYKVTKRGQDVALRCDPISGHVSLYWYRQALGQGPEFLTYFNYEAQQDKSGLPNDRFSAERPEGSISTLTIQRTEQRDSAMYRCASSHYRQPYEQYFGPGTRLTVT.

This clonotype was seen at least ten times. The chain couples TRBV28 to TRBJ1-2; 9 bases map to TRBD1. J lost 6 bases, V lost 2 bases, and 4 bases had no gene match. Germline CDR1 is MDHEN and CDR2 is SYDVKM. The CDR3 length is 14 residues. The CDR3, as DNA: TGTGCCAGCAGTTTAGGGGGACAGGGAGATGGCTACACCTTC. Translation gives CASSLGGQGDGYTF.

This chain joins TRBV30 and TRBJ1-5; no reliable D call. The CDR3 has 13 residues. V shed 3 bases and J shed 0 bases, with 6 bases lying between them. Germline lookup yields CDR1 GTSNPN and CDR2 SVGIG (reference sequence). Here the CDR3 DNA reads TGTGCCTGGAGGGACTATAGCAATCAGCCCCAGCATTTT. Translated, it gives CAWRDYSNQPQHF.

In its sample, this clonotype was seen many times. For the CDR3, the DNA is TGTGCCAGCAGCCAGGGCCGGAGCTCCTACAATGAGCAGTTCTTC. This encodes CASSQGRSSYNEQFF. J is TRBJ2-1 and V is TRBV7-8; D possibly corresponds to TRBD1 (5 bases). Trimming removed 5 bases at V and 0 bases at J, with 11 bases between. The length of the CDR3 is 15 residues. The germline CDR1 and CDR2 sequences are SGHVS and FQNEAQ.

The J gene is TRBJ2-7, the V gene TRBV29-1, with D maybe TRBD2 (6 bases). The germline gives CDR1 SQVTM, CDR2 ANQGSEA. Trimming shortened V by 3 bases and J by 2 bases, and 11 bases separated the two germline ends. This CDR3 has 13 amino acids. CDR3 sequence: CSVEEGDPYEQYF. The CDR3 nucleotides read TGCAGCGTTGAGGAGGGAGATCCCTACGAGCAGTACTTC.

V and J are TRBV9 and TRBJ2-2, with D unresolved. This CDR3 is 15 amino acids long. The germline CDR1 and CDR2 sequences are SGDLS and YYNGEE. Trimming left V 0 bases short and J 7 bases short, with 13 bases between. The CDR3, as DNA: TGTGCCAGCAGCGTAGGTTCCGCCTTGGGCGGGGAGCTGTTTTTT. This codes for CASSVGSALGGELFF.

This clonotype was seen many times. The rearrangement uses TRBV5-1 and TRBJ2-3; the D is unclear. The germline gives CDR1 SGHRS, CDR2 YFSETQ. The CDR3 length is 13 residues. Trimming removed 4 bases at V and 2 bases at J, with 8 bases between. The CDR3 region has the DNA TGCGCCAGCAGCACCGACCCCACAGATACGCAGTATTTT. Translated, it gives CASSTDPTDTQYF.

CDR3 in DNA: TGCGCCAGCAGTGAGACCCTCCCGGACAGGGGTCGGTACGAGCAGTACTTC. This gives the protein CASSETLPDRGRYEQYF. The V call is TRBV10-1, the J call TRBJ2-7; 9 bases are shared with TRBD1. CDR3 length: 17 residues. Looked up from germline, CDR1 is WNHNN and CDR2 is SYGVQD (reference sequence). V shed 2 bases, J shed 4 bases, and the junction held 12 bases outside the gene matches.

This clonotype has a handful of counts. J is TRBJ1-5 and V is TRBV24-1; TRBD1 aligns across 11 bases. Per germline, CDR1 KGHDR and CDR2 SFDVKD. This CDR3 is built from 15 residues. The ends lost 9 bases at V and 5 bases at J; junction bases unmatched: 8. The CDR3 DNA is TGTGCCACCGGAAGGGACAGGGGGAGTCATCAGCCCCAGCATTTT. Translating gives CATGRDRGSHQPQHF.

J is TRBJ2-1 and V is TRBV2, with D unresolved. The V end was cut by 6 bases, the J end by 11 bases, with 17 bases between. CDR1 and CDR2 from the germline V gene are SNHLY and FYNNEI. CDR3 length equals 13 residues. CDR3 amino acids: CASSGFGSQQQFF. CDR3 DNA: TGTGCCAGCAGCGGTTTTGGTAGCCAGCAGCAGTTCTTC.

This clonotype was detected only a few times. The chain carries TRBV14 and TRBJ2-3, with D perhaps matching TRBD1 (5 bases). V was trimmed by 1 base and J by 0 bases, leaving 8 bases between them. The germline gives CDR1 SGHDN, CDR2 FVKESK. This CDR3 comprises 15 residues. The CDR3 region is CASSQGQKSTDTQYF. The CDR3, as DNA: TGTGCCAGCAGCCAAGGACAGAAAAGCACAGATACGCAGTATTTT.

The chain recombines TRBV27 with TRBJ2-5; D remains ambiguous. Per germline, CDR1 MNHEY and CDR2 SMNVEV (reference sequence). The length of the CDR3 is 13 residues. The V end lost 5 bases, the J end lost 4 bases, and 11 bases lay between the germline ends. The CDR3 here is CASSRYRGETQYF. The CDR3 DNA sequence: TGTGCCAGCAGTCGATACAGAGGAGAGACCCAGTACTTC.

V gene TRBV27 combines with J gene TRBJ1-5; no reliable D call. Germline CDR1 MNHEY, CDR2 SMNVEV (reference sequence). This CDR3 region has 13 residues. Trimming cost V 4 bases and J 7 bases, with 11 bases left between them. CDR3 nucleotides: TGTGCCAGCAGTTACACCGCCAGGCAGCCCCAGCATTTT. This encodes CASSYTARQPQHF.

The rearrangement uses TRBV3-1 and TRBJ2-7; D is ambiguous. Trimming shortened V by 4 bases and J by 2 bases, and 6 bases separated the two germline ends. Germline V gene data show CDR1 as LGHDT and CDR2 as YNNKEL (reference sequence). This CDR3 spans 12 amino acids. The CDR3 DNA reads as TGTGCCAGCAGCCCGGCCCCCTACGAGCAGTACTTC. Translation: CASSPAPYEQYF.

This clonotype has ten or more counts. CDR3 DNA: TGCAGCGTTGAAGCTGACAGGGAGGATCAGCCCCAGCATTTT. Its protein is CSVEADREDQPQHF. This chain links TRBV29-1 with TRBJ1-5; 7 bases map to TRBD1. V lost 1 base, J lost 5 bases, and 5 bases stayed unmatched. Germline V gives CDR1 SQVTM, CDR2 ANQGSEA. This CDR3 has 14 residues.

This clonotype has a handful of counts. V gene TRBV7-9 combines with J gene TRBJ2-7; D gene unclear. The length of the CDR3 is 13 residues. Germline loops: CDR1 SEHNR, CDR2 FQNEAQ (reference sequence). The CDR3 DNA reads as TGTGCGGGAAGTGGGGAACCCTCCTACGAGCAGTACTTC. Translating it yields CAGSGEPSYEQYF.

The rearrangement uses TRBV2 and TRBJ2-3, with unresolved D. The V gene lost 6 bases and the J gene lost 6 bases, with 16 bases spanning the gap. CDR1 is SNHLY, CDR2 FYNNEI, per germline. The CDR3 is 14 residues long. The CDR3 region has the DNA TGTGCCAGCAGAAAAACCCCCTTCACTGATACGCAGTATTTT. This translates into CASRKTPFTDTQYF.

The chain recombines TRBV6-5 with TRBJ2-7, with 8 bases identical to TRBD1. The V segment lost 2 bases and the J segment 7 bases; nucleotides outside the gene matches: 4. Germline loops: CDR1 MNHEY, CDR2 SVGAGI. The CDR3 has 13 residues. As DNA, the CDR3 is TGTGCCAGCAGTTACCCGGGGACAGGTGAGCAGTACTTC. Its protein product is CASSYPGTGEQYF.

This clonotype was found a few times. This chain uses TRBV20-1 with TRBJ1-2; D perhaps matches TRBD1 (5 bases). The CDR3 has 14 residues. Germline CDR1 reads DFQATT; CDR2 reads SNEGSKA (reference sequence). Trimming pared 7 bases from V and 3 bases from J, leaving 18 bases between. The CDR3 loop is CSVAGRGIYYGYTF. Here the CDR3 DNA reads TGCAGTGTGGCAGGGAGAGGGATTTACTATGGCTACACCTTC.

This clonotype was observed a few times. The chain employs TRBV20-1 and TRBJ2-7, with D maybe TRBD2 (5 bases). This CDR3 contains 15 residues. From germline, CDR1 is DFQATT and CDR2 SNEGSKA (reference sequence). V was cut by 0 bases and J by 0 bases, with 12 bases left in between. DNA of the CDR3: TGCAGTGCTAGAGAGGAGGACGACCCCTCCTACGAGCAGTACTTC. This sequence encodes CSAREEDDPSYEQYF.

The sample holds a few counts of this clonotype. V is TRBV24-1 and J is TRBJ2-6, with D possibly matching TRBD1 (5 bases). Germline V gene sequence: CDR1 KGHDR, CDR2 SFDVKD. This CDR3 spans 15 amino acids. Trimming took 2 bases from V and 4 from J, leaving 8 bases between them. The CDR3 here is CATSDYRTGANVLTF. DNA for the CDR3: TGTGCCACCAGTGATTACCGGACAGGGGCCAACGTCCTGACTTTC.